This TCR beta chain was sequenced in a study of CXCR3-negative and CXCR3-positive naive CD8 T cells. Study-wide background: Cumulative TRB read yield was about 140 million, averaging about 1.5 +/- 0.3 million per library.

UMI-labeled TRB cDNA libraries were prepared by 5' RACE. No DNA is given; TCRdb re-called the 5' RACE reads and lists each CDR3 protein once. The sample's table shows approximately 89,000 distinct CDR3 sequences. The V gene's germline CDR1 is WNHNN and CDR2 SYGVQD (reference sequence). This CDR3 contains 14 residues. General study points: The study found more hydrophobic TRB CDR3s in CXCR3-positive naive cells than in CXCR3-negative naive cells. Cryopreserved PBMCs had partly decreased CXCR3 expression; fresh PBMCs were used in most assays.

About this clonotype itself: The antigen is undetermined.

The chain uses TRBV10-1 and TRBJ1-6. This TCR derives from a human donor in good health. Some clones in this sample may be carry-over from other donors' samples. The material sequenced was naive CXCR3+ CD8+ T cells from blood. Subset denoted: CD45RO-CCR7+CD27+CD95- naive CD8+ T cells expressing CXCR3 (TNR3+). CDR3 region: CASSESTVDSPLHF.